A selection of T cell receptor beta chains follows, all from one sample in a study of T-cell reconstitution after alpha-beta-depleted transplantation in children. Each CDR3 protein is one row after TCRdb ran MiXCR on the PCR reads. The sample holds some 840,000 distinct CDR3 sequences, 16% seen once. Sequencing was performed on PBMCs, mostly from graft donor cells, taken 360 days after TCRalphabeta/CD19-depleted stem cell transplant. The receptors shown here come from a male patient aged 5 to 17 who had a stem cell transplant for acute lymphoblastic leukemia, so the T cells may come from the graft donor. The CDR3 runs from the conserved cysteine through the conserved F or W. The order of the fields is D gene, V gene, J gene, clone size, CDR3 protein, CDR3 DNA. The D gene is left open where the match is weak. A row's size may be missing; if present it is once, few, many or a size class.

-	TRBV18	TRBJ2-5	few	CASSPSTVFRETQYF	TGTGCCAGCTCACCATCGACAGTATTCAGAGAGACCCAGTACTTC
-	TRBV7-9	TRBJ2-1	few	CASSLGLGFSYNEQFF	TGTGCCAGCAGCTTAGGATTGGGGTTCTCCTACAATGAGCAGTTCTTC
-	TRBV20-1	TRBJ2-3	few	CSARGVSADTQYF	TGCAGTGCTAGAGGGGTATCCGCAGATACGCAGTATTTT
TRBD2	TRBV4-1	TRBJ2-1	few	CASRTPGLAVRDNEQFF	TGCGCCAGCAGGACTCCGGGACTAGCGGTAAGGGACAATGAGCAGTTCTTC
-	TRBV5-8	TRBJ2-7	many	CASIRHHEQYF	TGTGCCAGCATCCGTCACCACGAGCAGTACTTC
-	TRBV4-1	TRBJ2-7	many	CASSQEAGLYYEQYF	TGCGCCAGCAGCCAAGAGGCAGGGCTTTACTACGAGCAGTACTTC
TRBD1	TRBV29-1	TRBJ2-7	-	CSVSTGGLYEQYF	TGCAGCGTTTCGACAGGGGGCCTCTACGAGCAGTACTTC
-	TRBV6-1	TRBJ2-7	few	CASSIWTAKAYEQYF	TGTGCCAGCAGCATTTGGACAGCTAAAGCCTACGAGCAGTACTTC
-	TRBV5-1	TRBJ2-3	few	CASSSLVGSDTQYF	TGCGCCAGCAGCTCCTTAGTCGGTTCAGATACGCAGTATTTT
-	TRBV29-1	TRBJ1-2	-	CSVARYGYTF	TGCAGCGTTGCACGCTATGGCTACACCTTC
-	TRBV12-3/TRBV12-4	TRBJ2-3	few	CASSLTGLRADTQYF	TGTGCCAGCAGCCTCACGGGACTCCGCGCAGATACGCAGTATTTT
TRBD1	TRBV19	TRBJ1-2	once	CASSITGGLVYGYTF	TGTGCCAGTAGTATTACAGGGGGCCTCGTCTATGGCTACACCTTC
-	TRBV29-1	TRBJ1-2	few	CSVEDGRAELVGYGYTF	TGCAGCGTTGAAGATGGAAGGGCAGAACTAGTCGGGTATGGCTACACCTTC
TRBD1	TRBV7-9	TRBJ2-3	-	CASSEGQGLKTDTQYF	TGTGCCAGCAGCGAGGGACAGGGTTTGAAGACAGATACGCAGTATTTT
-	TRBV15	TRBJ2-5	-	CATSMGYGRSEETQYF	TGTGCCACCAGCATGGGCTATGGGCGGTCGGAGGAGACCCAGTACTTC
TRBD2	TRBV30	TRBJ2-1	-	CAWRTSGIYNEQFF	TGTGCCTGGCGGACTAGCGGGATCTACAATGAGCAGTTCTTC
TRBD1	TRBV6-5	TRBJ1-1	many	CASSSYRGTEAFF	TGTGCCAGCAGTTCCTACAGGGGAACTGAAGCTTTCTTT
-	TRBV13	TRBJ2-3	few	CASSDPGDTQYF	TGTGCCAGCAGCGACCCCGGGGATACGCAGTATTTT
-	TRBV12-3/TRBV12-4	TRBJ2-7	-	CASSPGGLSSPYEQYF	TGTGCCAGCAGCCCGGGCGGGCTCAGCAGCCCATACGAGCAGTACTTC
TRBD2	TRBV20-1	TRBJ2-1	-	CSAKRAGAGEQFF	TGCAGTGCAAAACGAGCGGGAGCGGGTGAGCAGTTCTTC
-	TRBV5-1	TRBJ2-7	-	CASEEGGHDEQYF	TGCGCCAGCGAGGAGGGGGGGCACGACGAGCAGTACTTC
-	TRBV14	TRBJ2-7	-	CASSLSRTHYEQYF	TGTGCCAGCAGCCTCAGCCGAACTCACTACGAGCAGTACTTC
TRBD1	TRBV18	TRBJ2-7	-	CASSSNDRAEQYF	TGTGCCAGCTCCTCGAACGACAGGGCCGAGCAGTACTTC
TRBD2	TRBV25-1	TRBJ2-5	-	CASSDWARWREGREETQYF	TGTGCCAGCAGTGATTGGGCTAGATGGCGGGAGGGCCGCGAAGAGACCCAGTACTTC
-	TRBV4-1	TRBJ2-1	few	CASSSPFVRSSYNEQFF	TGCGCCAGCAGCTCACCCTTTGTGCGGAGCTCCTACAATGAGCAGTTCTTC
-	TRBV5-6	TRBJ1-3	-	CASSLRSGDTIYF	TGTGCCAGCAGCTTGCGATCCGGAGACACCATATATTTT
TRBD1	TRBV25-1	TRBJ1-2	few	CASGGQGYTF	TGTGCCAGTGGTGGACAGGGATACACCTTC
-	TRBV7-9	TRBJ2-5	-	CASSSGSGVETQYF	TGTGCCAGCAGCTCAGGGTCAGGGGTTGAGACCCAGTACTTC
-	TRBV18	TRBJ2-3	many	CASSPEGTDTQYF	TGTGCCAGCTCACCTGAGGGCACAGATACGCAGTATTTT
TRBD1	TRBV29-1	TRBJ1-1	once	CSVDPTGGNTEAFF	TGCAGCGTTGACCCTACAGGGGGGAACACTGAAGCTTTCTTT
-	TRBV4-1	TRBJ1-2	-	CASSQAQRPTTYGYTF	TGCGCCAGCAGCCAAGCGCAACGGCCGACGACCTATGGCTACACCTTC
-	TRBV6-5	TRBJ1-1	few	CASSYSTGRGTEAFF	TGTGCCAGCAGTTACTCGACAGGAAGGGGGACTGAAGCTTTCTTT
-	TRBV4-1	TRBJ2-7	few	CASSQDPLTFYEQYF	TGCGCCAGCAGCCAAGACCCTCTGACTTTCTACGAGCAGTACTTC
-	TRBV6-5	TRBJ1-2	few	CASSYSNRNYGYTF	TGTGCCAGCAGTTACTCGAACAGGAACTATGGCTACACCTTC
-	TRBV4-1	TRBJ2-7	-	CASSQIPTASYEQYF	TGCGCCAGCAGCCAAATCCCCACAGCTTCCTACGAGCAGTACTTC
-	TRBV6-2/TRBV6-3	TRBJ2-2	few	CASSRSVFGELFF	TGTGCCAGCAGTCGTTCGGTTTTCGGGGAGCTGTTTTTT
-	TRBV5-1	TRBJ2-5	many	CASSLTRPREETQYF	TGCGCCAGCAGCTTAACCCGGCCTAGGGAAGAGACCCAGTACTTC
TRBD1	TRBV12-3/TRBV12-4	TRBJ2-2	few	CASSFSGGSRTGELFF	TGTGCCAGCAGTTTTTCAGGGGGATCGAGGACCGGGGAGCTGTTTTTT
-	TRBV20-1	TRBJ2-1	-	CSAGGPFRNYEQFF	TGCAGTGCTGGAGGCCCCTTCAGGAACTATGAGCAGTTCTTC
-	TRBV6-5	TRBJ2-7	few	CASSYSPTSGSRWQYF	TGTGCCAGCAGTTACTCCCCGACTAGTGGTTCCCGATGGCAGTACTTC
TRBD2	TRBV12-3/TRBV12-4	TRBJ2-4	-	CASSLNTSGRSKRSF	TGTGCCAGCAGTTTAAATACTAGCGGGAGGTCCAAAAGATCCTTC
-	TRBV20-1	TRBJ1-4	few	CSARWGAANEKLFF	TGCAGTGCTAGGTGGGGGGCGGCTAATGAAAAACTGTTTTTT
TRBD2	TRBV7-9	TRBJ2-7	many	CASSLGPLGLASYEQYF	TGTGCCAGCAGCTTAGGCCCCCTCGGACTAGCGAGCTACGAGCAGTACTTC
TRBD1	TRBV9	TRBJ2-7	-	CASSGSGTGVRGQYF	TGTGCCAGCAGCGGATCCGGGACAGGGGTGAGGGGGCAGTACTTC
-	TRBV18	TRBJ2-7	many	CASSPEGNKQYF	TGTGCCAGCTCACCGGAAGGGAACAAGCAGTACTTC
-	TRBV20-1	TRBJ2-4	few	CSARERWLAKNIQYF	TGCAGTGCTAGAGAGCGCTGGCTAGCCAAAAACATTCAGTACTTC
-	TRBV7-9	TRBJ1-5	-	CASSYAGFNQPQHF	TGTGCCAGCAGCTACGCAGGGTTCAATCAGCCCCAGCATTTT
-	TRBV2	TRBJ2-1	-	CASSGPRYNEQFF	TGTGCCAGCAGTGGGCCTAGATACAATGAGCAGTTCTTC
TRBD1	TRBV4-2	TRBJ2-7	-	CASSQDMERGRYEQYF	TGTGCCAGCAGCCAAGATATGGAGAGGGGGCGATACGAGCAGTACTTC
-	TRBV12-3/TRBV12-4	TRBJ2-2	once	CASSSAGMPTGELFF	TGTGCCAGCAGTTCCGCGGGTATGCCAACCGGGGAGCTGTTTTTT
-	TRBV15	TRBJ2-7	few	CATSRDSAHNPYEQYF	TGTGCCACCAGCAGAGATTCGGCTCACAACCCCTACGAGCAGTACTTC
TRBD1	TRBV20-1	TRBJ1-1	few	CSAPRQGADEAFF	TGCAGTGCTCCAAGACAGGGAGCAGATGAAGCTTTCTTT
-	TRBV7-2	TRBJ1-5	-	CASSSRTANQPQHF	TGTGCCAGCAGCAGCCGGACAGCGAATCAGCCCCAGCATTTT